This TCR beta chain was retrieved from a study of blood T cell repertoires in COVID-19 (TCRdb year 2020). In the study overall: Samples covering the acute and convalescent phases of COVID-19 were provided by collaborators in the United States, Italy and Spain. The prospective study material was composed of cDNA or gDNA derived from T cells, B-cell-depleted T cells, or PBMCs. Where HLA class I and class II types were available, the types were taken from metadata supplied by the sample provider, not from assay-based typing. Sample metadata almost always included a de-identified subject ID, COVID-19 status, age in years and sex. Samples came from the ongoing ImmuneRACE study (first 160 participants) plus 1,254 subjects from 6 global collaborators. The dataset comprised deeply sampled blood TCRbeta repertoires from subjects exposed to, actively infected with, or recovered from COVID-19. The repertoires were made available in a free public database intended to serve as a resource for research on the immune response to SARS-CoV-2.

Whole blood was collected in K2EDTA tubes by collaborating institutions according to the institutions' own protocols. Collaborator samples were shipped for TCRbeta analysis as frozen whole blood, isolated PBMCs, or DNA extracted from either sample type. What the study reported, not specific to this receptor: The amount of clinical and demographic metadata varied by source and participant and was provided uncurated.

The germline ends are 14 bases apart after V is trimmed by 3 bases and J by 3 bases. Its CDR3 holds 15 amino acids, cysteine through phenylalanine. Only the CDR3 region is kept as DNA, spanning 45 bases read in frame from base 1. The germline V gene gives CDR1 as SGHTS and CDR2 as YDEGEE. This clone appeared a single time. Its binding antigen is unknown. Base qualities are not provided; no much larger clone lies one nucleotide away. The immunoSEQ Assay, a bias-controlled multiplex PCR, was used to amplify TCRbeta CDR3 regions from genomic DNA. The original methods were these. Nucleated cell counts per sample were estimated from amplification of reference gene primers within the assay. To quantify the absolute abundance of each unique TCRbeta CDR3 rearrangement, sequence reads were collapsed and filtered. For each sample, productive Simpson clonality was calculated as the square root of Simpson's diversity index over productive rearrangements. The clones in this table, taken by TCRdb from immuneACCESS, are in-frame only. Not every clone is retained; where verified, under half of the shortfall comes from an unresolved V gene, and the cause of the rest is unknown. V, J and clone size reflect that table, while D and trimming were determined from the DNA. This sample lists 150,000 to 200,000 clones; roughly 86% were detected once. The ten top clones hold 0.99% of the sample.

The clonotype was recovered from a man aged 18 to 35 with acute or convalescent COVID-19. The chain is made from TRBV5-8 and TRBJ2-3; the best D guess is TRBD2, with 6 bases matching. Sequenced: peripheral blood. CDR3 region: CASSSGGRFTDTQYF. The DNA sequence reads TGTGCCAGCAGCTCCGGGGGACGTTTTACAGATACGCAGTATTTT.